This T cell receptor beta chain was recovered during a study of cytomegalovirus exposure and HLA in healthy donors. Study outcomes and limitations: Among CMV-associated TCR beta chains, most appeared HLA-restricted in a later analysis. CMV serostatus was the only recorded immune exposure for donors.

Worth noting for this clone: The antigen is undetermined.

The PCR employed 60 Vbeta primers together with 13 Jbeta primers. Method: immunoSEQ multiplex PCR; TCRdb's copy keeps in-frame clones and lacks some. This sample carries 84,000 or so clones, roughly 80% of them seen once, and the ten largest clones take about 1.4%. J lost 1 base, V lost 5 bases, and 8 bases had no gene match. This CDR3 is built from 16 residues. Germline lookup yields CDR1 SGHTA and CDR2 FQGNSA. This chain links TRBV7-2 with TRBJ2-7; 10 nucleotides align to TRBD2. The source is a male donor in good health and CMV-seronegative. Sequenced material: PBMCs. CDR3 sequence: CASSLYPSGGSYEQYF. Written as DNA, the CDR3 is TGTGCCAGCAGCCTCTACCCTAGCGGGGGTTCCTACGAGCAGTACTTC.